Given below is one TCR beta chain in context. The data are from a study of low-dose radiotherapy and immunotherapy resistance in tumors. Study-wide context: Study patients were administered oral aspirin at 300 mg daily for four cycles from cycle 1 day 1.

TRAV- and TRBV-specific primers primed first-strand cDNA, covering alpha and beta chains. Amplification, which lasted 15 to 20 PCR cycles, used a constant-region primer and V-primer adapter to amplify TCRs. TCRdb itself ran the reads through MiXCR, one entry per CDR3 protein. Found here are approximately 11,000 distinct CDR3 sequences, 65% of them singletons; the top ten hold over 9.5%. Germline values: CDR1 SNHLY, CDR2 FYNNEI. Trimming cost V 6 bases and J 2 bases; bases outside gene matches: 10. The CDR3 is made up of 15 amino acids. This receptor was taken from a human donor with advanced metastatic prostate, ovarian, gallbladder or colorectal cancer (not recorded which). This table probably holds off-target reads from a library built for another chain. The chain is built from TRBV2 and TRBJ2-7, with 7 bases lining up with TRBD1. The CDR3 DNA follows: TGTGCCAGCAGACCATTGACAGGGTCCGCCTACGAGCAGTACTTC. This encodes CASRPLTGSAYEQYF.